This T cell receptor (beta chain) was documented in a study of Graves' ophthalmopathy and Graves' hyperthyroidism. Study overall: There was a collection of peripheral blood at initial diagnosis, before any treatment.

This clonotype was counted at least ten times. For repertoire sequencing, the TCR beta CDR3 regions were amplified from RNA transcripts. RT-PCR with HTBI primers came first, then second-round multiplex PCR. One entry per CDR3 protein, called by TCRdb with MiXCR from the multiplex PCR reads. Of hundreds of thousands of distinct CDR3 sequences in the sample, 22% were seen once. Unmatched junction bases numbered 7, after V lost 6 bases and J lost 2 bases. The CDR3 runs to 15 residues. CDR1 is MDHEN and CDR2 is SYDVKM in the germline V gene. Out of 9 to 10 ml of fresh peripheral blood, PBMCs were obtained.

V and J are TRBV28 and TRBJ2-7; 10 bases match TRBD2. The TCR sequence derives from a woman in her late teens or twenties with stable Graves' hyperthyroidism. Some clones in this sample may be carry-over from other donors' samples. Sequenced input: peripheral blood. CDR3 coding DNA: TGTGCCAGCAGACGGACTAGCGGTTCACCCTACGAGCAGTACTTC. Translating gives CASRRTSGSPYEQYF.